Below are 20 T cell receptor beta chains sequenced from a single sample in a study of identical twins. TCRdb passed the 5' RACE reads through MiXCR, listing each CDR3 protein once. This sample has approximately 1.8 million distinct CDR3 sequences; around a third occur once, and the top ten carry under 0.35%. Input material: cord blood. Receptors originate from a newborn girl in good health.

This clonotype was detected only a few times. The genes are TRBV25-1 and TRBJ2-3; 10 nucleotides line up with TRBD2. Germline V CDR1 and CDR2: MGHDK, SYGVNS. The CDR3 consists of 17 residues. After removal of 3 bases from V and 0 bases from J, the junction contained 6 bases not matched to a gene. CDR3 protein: CASSDPEREGSTDTQYF. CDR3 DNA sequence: TGTGCCAGCAGTGACCCTGAGCGGGAGGGGAGCACAGATACGCAGTATTTT.

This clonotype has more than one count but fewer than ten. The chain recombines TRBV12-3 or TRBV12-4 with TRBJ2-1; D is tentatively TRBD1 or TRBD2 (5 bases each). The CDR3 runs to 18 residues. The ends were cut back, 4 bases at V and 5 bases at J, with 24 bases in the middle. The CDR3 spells CASSSRPGTNTLNNEQFF. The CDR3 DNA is TGTGCCAGCAGTTCTCGGCCGGGGACGAATACCCTTAACAATGAGCAGTTCTTC.

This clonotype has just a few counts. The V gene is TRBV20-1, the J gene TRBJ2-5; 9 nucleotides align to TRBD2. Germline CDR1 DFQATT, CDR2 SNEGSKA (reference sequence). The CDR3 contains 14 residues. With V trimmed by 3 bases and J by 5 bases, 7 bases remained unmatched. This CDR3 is CSASGAGGGETQYF. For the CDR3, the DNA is TGCAGTGCTAGTGGAGCGGGGGGAGGGGAGACCCAGTACTTC.

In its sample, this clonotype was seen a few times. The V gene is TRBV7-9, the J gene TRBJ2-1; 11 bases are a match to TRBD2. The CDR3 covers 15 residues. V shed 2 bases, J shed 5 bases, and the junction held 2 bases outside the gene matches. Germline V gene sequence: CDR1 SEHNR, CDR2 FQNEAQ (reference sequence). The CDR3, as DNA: TGTGCCAGCAGCTTAAAGGGACTAGCGGACAATGAGCAGTTCTTC. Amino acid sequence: CASSLKGLADNEQFF.

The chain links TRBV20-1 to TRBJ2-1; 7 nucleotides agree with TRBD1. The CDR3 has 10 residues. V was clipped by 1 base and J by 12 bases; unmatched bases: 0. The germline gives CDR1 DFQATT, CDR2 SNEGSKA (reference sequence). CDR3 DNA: TGCAGTGCTAGAGGACAGGGGCAGTTCTTC. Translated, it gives CSARGQGQFF.

CDR3 nucleotides: TGCAGTGCCCCCCCCACAGGGTTTGGGACTAATGAAAAACTGTTTTTT. Translated: CSAPPTGFGTNEKLFF. V is TRBV20-1 and J is TRBJ1-4, with TRBD1 as a possible D gene (6 bases). From germline, CDR1 is DFQATT and CDR2 SNEGSKA (reference sequence). The CDR3 is 16 residues long. The ends were cut back, 6 bases at V and 2 bases at J, with 19 bases in the middle.

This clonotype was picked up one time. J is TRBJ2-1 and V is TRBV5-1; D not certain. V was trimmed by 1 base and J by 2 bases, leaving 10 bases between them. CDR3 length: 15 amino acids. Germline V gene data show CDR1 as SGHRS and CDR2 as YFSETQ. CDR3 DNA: TGCGCCAGCAGCTTGCTGAGCTCAACCTACAATGAGCAGTTCTTC. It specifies CASSLLSSTYNEQFF.

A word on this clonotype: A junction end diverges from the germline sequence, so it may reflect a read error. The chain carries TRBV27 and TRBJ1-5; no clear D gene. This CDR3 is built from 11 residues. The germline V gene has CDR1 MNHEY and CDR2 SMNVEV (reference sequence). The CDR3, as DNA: TGCACCAGCCACGGGGATCAGCCCCAGCATTTT. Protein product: CTSHGDQPQHF.

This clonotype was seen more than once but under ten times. The CDR3 is CAISAPYYEQYF. CDR3 sequence (DNA): TGTGCCATCAGTGCGCCATACTACGAGCAGTACTTC. J is TRBJ2-7 and V is TRBV10-3; D call uncertain. CDR3 length: 12 amino acids. Trimming took off 4 bases at V and 3 bases at J, with 7 bases between the two ends. Germline assignment: CDR1 ENHRY and CDR2 SYGVKD.

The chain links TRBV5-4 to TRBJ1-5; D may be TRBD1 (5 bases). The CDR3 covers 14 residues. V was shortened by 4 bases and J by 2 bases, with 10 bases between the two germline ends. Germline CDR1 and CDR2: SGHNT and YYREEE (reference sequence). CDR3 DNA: TGTGCCAGCAGCGGAGCCAGGGGCAATCAGCCCCAGCATTTT. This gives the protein CASSGARGNQPQHF.

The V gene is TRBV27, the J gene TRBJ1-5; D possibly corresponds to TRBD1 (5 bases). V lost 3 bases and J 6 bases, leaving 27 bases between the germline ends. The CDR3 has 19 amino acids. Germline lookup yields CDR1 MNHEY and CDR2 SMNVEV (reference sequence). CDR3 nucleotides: TGTGCCAGCAGTTTTAGATTCCATACGGGGACTCTGGGGGGTCAGCCCCAGCATTTT. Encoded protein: CASSFRFHTGTLGGQPQHF.

The CDR3 sequence is CATQFRSNQPQHF. Here the CDR3 DNA reads TGTGCCACCCAATTTAGGAGCAATCAGCCCCAGCATTTT. J is TRBJ1-5 and V is TRBV2; D gene unclear. The CDR3 runs 13 residues. Trimming took 10 bases from V and 1 from J, leaving 11 bases between them. Germline CDR1 SNHLY, CDR2 FYNNEI.

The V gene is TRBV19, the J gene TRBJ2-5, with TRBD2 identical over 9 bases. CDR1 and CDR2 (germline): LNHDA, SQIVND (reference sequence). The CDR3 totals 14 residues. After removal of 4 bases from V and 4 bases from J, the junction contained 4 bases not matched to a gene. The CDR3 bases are TGTGCCAGTAGTACCAGGGGACTAGCAGAGACCCAGTACTTC. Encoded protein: CASSTRGLAETQYF.

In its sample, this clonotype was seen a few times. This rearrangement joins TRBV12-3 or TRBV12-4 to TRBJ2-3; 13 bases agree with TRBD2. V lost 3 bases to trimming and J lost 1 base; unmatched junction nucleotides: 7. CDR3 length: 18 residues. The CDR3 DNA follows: TGTGCCAGCAGTTTGGGGACTAGCGGGAAATGGGGCACAGATACGCAGTATTTT. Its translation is CASSLGTSGKWGTDTQYF.

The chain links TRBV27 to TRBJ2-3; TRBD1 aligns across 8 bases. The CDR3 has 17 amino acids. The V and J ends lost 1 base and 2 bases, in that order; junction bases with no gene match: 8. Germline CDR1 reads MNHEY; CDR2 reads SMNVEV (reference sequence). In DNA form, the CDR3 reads TGTGCCAGCAGTTTATTATTTGCGGACAGGGCCACAGATACGCAGTATTTT. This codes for CASSLLFADRATDTQYF.

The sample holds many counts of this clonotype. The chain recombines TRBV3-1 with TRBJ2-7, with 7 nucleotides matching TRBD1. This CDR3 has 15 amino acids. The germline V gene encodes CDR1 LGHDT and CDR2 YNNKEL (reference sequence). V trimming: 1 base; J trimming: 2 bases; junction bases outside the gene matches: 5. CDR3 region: CASSQVPDRAYEQYF. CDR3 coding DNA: TGTGCCAGCAGCCAAGTACCTGACAGGGCCTACGAGCAGTACTTC.

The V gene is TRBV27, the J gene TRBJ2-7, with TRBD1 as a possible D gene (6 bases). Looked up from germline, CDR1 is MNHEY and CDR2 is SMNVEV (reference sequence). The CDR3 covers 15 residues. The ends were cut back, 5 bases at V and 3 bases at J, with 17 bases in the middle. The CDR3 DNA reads TGTGCCAGCAGTCTTCAGGGGATAAGCTACTACGAGCAGTACTTC. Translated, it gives CASSLQGISYYEQYF.

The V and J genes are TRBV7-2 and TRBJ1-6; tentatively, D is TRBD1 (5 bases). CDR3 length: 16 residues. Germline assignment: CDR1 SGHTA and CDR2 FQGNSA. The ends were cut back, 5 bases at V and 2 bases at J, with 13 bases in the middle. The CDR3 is CASSLLQGTYNSPLHF. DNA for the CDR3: TGTGCCAGCAGCCTCCTCCAGGGTACCTATAATTCACCCCTCCACTTT.

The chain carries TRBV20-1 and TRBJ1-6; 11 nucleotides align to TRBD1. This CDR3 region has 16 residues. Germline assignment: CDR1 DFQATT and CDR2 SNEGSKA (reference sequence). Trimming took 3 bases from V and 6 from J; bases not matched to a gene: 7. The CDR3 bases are TGCAGTGCTAGTTCCGGGACAGGGGGGATTAATTCACCCCTCCACTTT. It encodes CSASSGTGGINSPLHF.

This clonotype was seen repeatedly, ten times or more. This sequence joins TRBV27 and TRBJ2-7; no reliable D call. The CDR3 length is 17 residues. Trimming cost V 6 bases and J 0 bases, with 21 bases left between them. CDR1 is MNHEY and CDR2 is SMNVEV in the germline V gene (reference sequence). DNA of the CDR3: TGTGCCAGCAGAAGCCACCAAGGCCGAAATAGCTCCTACGAGCAGTACTTC. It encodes CASRSHQGRNSSYEQYF.